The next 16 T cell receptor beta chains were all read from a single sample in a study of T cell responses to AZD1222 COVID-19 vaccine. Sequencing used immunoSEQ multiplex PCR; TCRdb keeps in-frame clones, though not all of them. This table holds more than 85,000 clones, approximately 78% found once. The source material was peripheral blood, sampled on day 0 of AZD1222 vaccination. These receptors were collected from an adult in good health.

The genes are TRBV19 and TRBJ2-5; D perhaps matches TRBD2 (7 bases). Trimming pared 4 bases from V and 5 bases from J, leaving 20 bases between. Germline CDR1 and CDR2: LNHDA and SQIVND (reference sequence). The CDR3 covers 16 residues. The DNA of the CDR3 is TGTGCCAGTAGTACCGGACTAGAGGGGGATGGGGAGACCCAGTACTTC. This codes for CASSTGLEGDGETQYF.

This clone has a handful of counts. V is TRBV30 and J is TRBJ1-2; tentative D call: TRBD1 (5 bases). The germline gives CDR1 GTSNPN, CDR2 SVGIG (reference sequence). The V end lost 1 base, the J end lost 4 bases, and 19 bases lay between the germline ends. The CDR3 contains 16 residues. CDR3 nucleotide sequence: TGTGCCTGGAGTGGGGGAACAGGTGCCCTCGGCTATGGCTACACCTTC. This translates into CAWSGGTGALGYGYTF.

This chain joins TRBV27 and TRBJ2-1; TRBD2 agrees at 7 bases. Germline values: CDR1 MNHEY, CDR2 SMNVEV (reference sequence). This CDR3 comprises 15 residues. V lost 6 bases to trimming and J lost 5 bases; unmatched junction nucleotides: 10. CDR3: CASRPWGGRNNEQFF. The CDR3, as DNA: TGTGCCAGCAGACCCTGGGGCGGGAGAAACAATGAGCAGTTCTTC.

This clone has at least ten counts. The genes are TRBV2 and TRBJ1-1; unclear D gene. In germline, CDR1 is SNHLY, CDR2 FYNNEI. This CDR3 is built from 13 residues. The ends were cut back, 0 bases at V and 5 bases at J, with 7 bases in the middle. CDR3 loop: CASSEATQTEAFF. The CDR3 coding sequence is TGTGCCAGCAGTGAAGCTACCCAAACTGAAGCTTTCTTT.

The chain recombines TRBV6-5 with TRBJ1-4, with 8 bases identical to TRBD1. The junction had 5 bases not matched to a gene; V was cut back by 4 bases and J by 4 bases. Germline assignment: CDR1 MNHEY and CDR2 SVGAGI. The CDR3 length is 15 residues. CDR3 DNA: TGTGCCAGCAGTTCCTACGGACAGGGTAATGAAAAACTGTTTTTT. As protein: CASSSYGQGNEKLFF.

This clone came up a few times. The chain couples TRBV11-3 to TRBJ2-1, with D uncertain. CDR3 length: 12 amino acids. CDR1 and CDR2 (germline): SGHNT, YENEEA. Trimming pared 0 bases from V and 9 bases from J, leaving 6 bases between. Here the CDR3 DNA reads TGTGCCAGCAGCTTAGAACGAGGTGAGCAGTTCTTC. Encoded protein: CASSLERGEQFF.

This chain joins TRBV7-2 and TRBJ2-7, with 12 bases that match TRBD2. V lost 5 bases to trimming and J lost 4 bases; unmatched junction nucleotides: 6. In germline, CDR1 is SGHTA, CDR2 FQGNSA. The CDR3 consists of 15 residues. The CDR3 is CASSIRLAGVYEQYF. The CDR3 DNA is TGTGCCAGCAGCATCAGACTAGCGGGAGTTTACGAGCAGTACTTC. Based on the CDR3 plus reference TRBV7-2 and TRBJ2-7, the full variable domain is GAGVSQSPSNKVTEKGKDVELRCDPISGHTALYWYRQSLGQGLEFLIYFQGNSAPDKSGLPSDRFSAERTGGSVSTLTIQRTQQEDSAVYLCASSIRLAGVYEQYFGPGTRLTVT.

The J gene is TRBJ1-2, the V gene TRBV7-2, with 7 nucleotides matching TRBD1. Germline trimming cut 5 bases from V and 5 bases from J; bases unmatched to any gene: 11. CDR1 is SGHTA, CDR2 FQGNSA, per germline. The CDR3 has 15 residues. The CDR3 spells CASSPTPGTEYGYTF. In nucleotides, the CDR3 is TGTGCCAGCAGCCCGACTCCCGGGACAGAATATGGCTACACCTTC.

The CDR3 coding sequence is TGTGCCAGCAGCTTTCTAGCGTCGACCCAACTCTCCTACAATGAGCAGTTCTTC. It yields the protein CASSFLASTQLSYNEQFF. The V call is TRBV7-8, the J call TRBJ2-1; weak D call: TRBD2 (6 bases). The germline V gene encodes CDR1 SGHVS and CDR2 FQNEAQ. The CDR3 is 18 amino acids. Between the trimmed V and J ends, which lost 3 bases and 0 bases, there was a span of 18 bases.

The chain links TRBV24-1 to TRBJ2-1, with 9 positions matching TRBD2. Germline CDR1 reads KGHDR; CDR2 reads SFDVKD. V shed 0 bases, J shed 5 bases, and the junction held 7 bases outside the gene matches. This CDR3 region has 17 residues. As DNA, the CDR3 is TGTGCCACCAGTGATTTGCATACGACTAGCGGTAACAATGAGCAGTTCTTC. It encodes CATSDLHTTSGNNEQFF.

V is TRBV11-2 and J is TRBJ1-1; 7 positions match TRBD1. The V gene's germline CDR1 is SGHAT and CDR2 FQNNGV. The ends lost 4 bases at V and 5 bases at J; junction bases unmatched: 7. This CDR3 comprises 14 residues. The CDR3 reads CASSSRRGWTEAFF. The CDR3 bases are TGTGCCAGCAGCTCTCGCAGGGGGTGGACTGAAGCTTTCTTT.

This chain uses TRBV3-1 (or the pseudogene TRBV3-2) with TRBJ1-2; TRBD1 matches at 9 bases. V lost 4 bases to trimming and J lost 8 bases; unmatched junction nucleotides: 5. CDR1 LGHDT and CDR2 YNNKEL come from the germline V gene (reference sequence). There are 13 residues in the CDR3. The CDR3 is CASSPPTGGGYTF. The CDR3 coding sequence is TGTGCCAGCAGCCCCCCGACAGGGGGAGGCTACACCTTC.

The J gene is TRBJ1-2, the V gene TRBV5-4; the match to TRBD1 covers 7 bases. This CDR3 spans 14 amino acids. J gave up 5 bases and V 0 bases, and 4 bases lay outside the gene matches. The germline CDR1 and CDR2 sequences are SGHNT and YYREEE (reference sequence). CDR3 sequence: CASSLGQGQYGYTF. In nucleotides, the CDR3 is TGTGCCAGCAGCTTGGGACAGGGTCAATATGGCTACACCTTC.

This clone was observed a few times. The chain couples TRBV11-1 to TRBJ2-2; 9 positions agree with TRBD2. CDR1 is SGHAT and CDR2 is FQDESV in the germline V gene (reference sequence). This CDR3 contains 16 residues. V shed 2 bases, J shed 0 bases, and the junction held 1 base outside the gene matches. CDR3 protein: CASSLTSGSNTGELFF. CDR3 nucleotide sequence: TGTGCCAGCAGCTTAACTAGCGGGTCGAACACCGGGGAGCTGTTTTTT.

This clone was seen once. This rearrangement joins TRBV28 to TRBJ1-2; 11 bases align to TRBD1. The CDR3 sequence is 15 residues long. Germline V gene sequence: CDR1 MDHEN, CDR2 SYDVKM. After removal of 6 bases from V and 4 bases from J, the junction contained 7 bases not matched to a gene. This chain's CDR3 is CASSQGQGAVYGYTF. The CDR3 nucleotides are TGTGCCAGCAGCCAAGGACAGGGGGCAGTCTATGGCTACACCTTC.

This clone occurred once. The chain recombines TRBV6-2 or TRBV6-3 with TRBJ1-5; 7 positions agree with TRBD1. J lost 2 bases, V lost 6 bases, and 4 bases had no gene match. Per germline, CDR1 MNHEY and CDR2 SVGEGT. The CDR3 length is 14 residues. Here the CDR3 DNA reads TGTGCCAGCAGCAGACAGGGTGGCAATCAGCCCCAGCATTTT. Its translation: CASSRQGGNQPQHF.